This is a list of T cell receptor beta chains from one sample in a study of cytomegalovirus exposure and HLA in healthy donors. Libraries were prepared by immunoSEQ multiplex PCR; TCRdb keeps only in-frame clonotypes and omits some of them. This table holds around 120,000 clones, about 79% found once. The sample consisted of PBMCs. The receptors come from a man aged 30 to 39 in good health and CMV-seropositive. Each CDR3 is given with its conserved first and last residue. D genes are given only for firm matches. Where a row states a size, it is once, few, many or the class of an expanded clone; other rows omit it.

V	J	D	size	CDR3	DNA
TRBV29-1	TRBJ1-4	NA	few	CSATGGAEKLFF	TGCAGCGCCACCGGGGGGGCCGAAAAACTGTTTTTT
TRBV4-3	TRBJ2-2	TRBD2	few	CASSRGLAGALGELFF	TGCGCCAGCAGCCGGGGACTAGCGGGGGCTCTCGGGGAGCTGTTTTTT
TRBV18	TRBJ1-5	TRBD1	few	CASSLQGAASNQPQHF	TGTGCCAGCTCACTACAGGGGGCCGCCTCGAATCAGCCCCAGCATTTT
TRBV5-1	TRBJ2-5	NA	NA	CASSLGLLSDSQETQYF	TGCGCCAGCAGCTTGGGCCTACTATCCGATTCCCAAGAGACCCAGTACTTC
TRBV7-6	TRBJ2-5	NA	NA	CASSAQETQYF	TGTGCCAGCAGCGCGCAAGAGACCCAGTACTTC
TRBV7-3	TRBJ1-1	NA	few	CASSLRESGTEAFF	TGTGCCAGCAGCTTAAGGGAATCAGGGACTGAAGCTTTCTTT
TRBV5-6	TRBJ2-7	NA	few	CASSFGTGRDEQYF	TGTGCCAGCAGCTTCGGAACAGGGCGCGACGAGCAGTACTTC
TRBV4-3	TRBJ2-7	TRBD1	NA	CASRELTGDSEQYF	TGCGCCAGCAGAGAGCTTACCGGGGACAGCGAGCAGTACTTC
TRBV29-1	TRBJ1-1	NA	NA	CSVEGQFTEAFF	TGCAGCGTTGAAGGCCAGTTCACTGAAGCTTTCTTT
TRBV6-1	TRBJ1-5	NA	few	CASGERQVIQPQHF	TGTGCCAGCGGAGAGAGACAGGTTATTCAGCCCCAGCATTTT
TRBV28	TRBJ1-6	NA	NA	CASSFPAYNSPLHF	TGTGCCAGCAGTTTCCCAGCGTATAATTCACCCCTCCACTTT
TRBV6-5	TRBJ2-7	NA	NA	CASSSPGLSIEQYF	TGTGCCAGCAGTTCCCCAGGACTTTCGATCGAGCAGTACTTC
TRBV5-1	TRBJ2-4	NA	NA	CASSFLPPALQSEDIQYF	TGCGCCAGCAGCTTTCTCCCCCCAGCCCTCCAGTCTGAGGACATTCAGTACTTC
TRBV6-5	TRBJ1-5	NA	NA	CASSKSSEQPQHF	TGTGCCAGCAGCAAAAGTAGCGAACAGCCCCAGCATTTT
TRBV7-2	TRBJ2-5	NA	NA	CASSLLPSAIYF	TGTGCCAGCAGCTTACTCCCTAGCGCAATTTACTTC